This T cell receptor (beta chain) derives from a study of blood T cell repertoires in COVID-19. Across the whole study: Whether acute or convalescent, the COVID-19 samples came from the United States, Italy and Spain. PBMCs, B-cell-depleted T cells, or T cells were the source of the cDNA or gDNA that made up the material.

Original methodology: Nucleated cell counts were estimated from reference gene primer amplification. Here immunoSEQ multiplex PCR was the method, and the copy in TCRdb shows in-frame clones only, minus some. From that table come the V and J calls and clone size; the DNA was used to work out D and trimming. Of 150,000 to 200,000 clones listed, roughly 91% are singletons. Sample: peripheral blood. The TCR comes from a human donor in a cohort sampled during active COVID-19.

The CDR3 DNA is TGTGCCAGTAGTATAGACTTGGGACAGGGGAACAATGAGCAGTTCTTC. Translation: CASSIDLGQGNNEQFF. This chain connects TRBV19 to TRBJ2-1; 10 bases line up with TRBD1. J gave up 5 bases and V 0 bases, and 4 bases lay outside the gene matches. Per germline, CDR1 LNHDA and CDR2 SQIVND (reference sequence). The CDR3 runs to 16 residues.